This TCR beta chain originates from a study of blood T cells in healthy people across ages (dated by TCRdb to between 2015 and 2016). Background for the entire study: Template switching captured roughly one uniquely barcoded TCR beta cDNA molecule per two T cells in model experiments. The study measured age-related changes in TCR beta repertoire diversity using deep sequencing normalized with unique cDNA molecular identifiers. Donors were grouped into four age groups: young (average approximately 15 years), middle-aged (39), aged (around 60) and long-lived (about 89). Two additional independent replicas of 1 million unique cDNA reads from the same blood draw were analyzed for two donors (one aged 18 to 29 and one aged 80 or older).

Deletion took 0 bases off V and 6 bases off J, with a span of 15 bases between the germline ends. In the germline V gene, CDR1 corresponds to SGDLS and CDR2 to YYNGEE. Counted from cysteine to phenylalanine, this CDR3 has 15 amino acids. Here the CDR3 DNA is all that survives: 45 bases in frame from base 1. Systemically healthy Caucasian individuals from Russia, over 30 in total and aged about 6 to 90 years, were included as donors. About 9.6 milliliters of peripheral blood were collected from each donor into EDTA-treated Vacutainer tubes. PBMCs were isolated by Ficoll-Paque density-gradient centrifugation, with at least 7 million obtained per sample. Total RNA was extracted from PBMCs with Trizol reagent, with at least 6 micrograms obtained per sample. For every donor, flow cytometry on a PBMC aliquot measured the percentage of naive CD45RAhigh/CD27high T cells. Notes on this clonotype: The antigen it binds to is not known. No base-level quality is on record; no much larger clone is a single base apart.

Library prep was done by 5' RACE. This sample was sequenced with an Illumina HiSeq 2500. A second PCR of about 7 to 12 cycles was run with a J-beta primer mix and a sample-barcoded 5' primer. Each TCR beta cDNA molecule received a unique molecular identifier from a template-switch 5' adaptor carrying 12 random nucleotides. At least 2.5 million CDR3-containing paired-end reads were obtained from each sample. First-strand cDNA synthesis was performed from all RNA using the Mint cDNA synthesis kit, with priming by a TRBC-specific oligonucleotide. Following uracil-DNA glycosylase treatment, a first 18-cycle PCR with universal primers M1SS and BC2_uni_R was performed on all cDNA. Per the original workflow: For normalization, 1 million high-quality reads were randomly selected from each sample, with every read carrying a distinct molecular identifier. Reads sharing molecular identifiers were discarded rather than binned into consensus sequences. MiTCR, run with a Q25 quality threshold and the strictest error-elimination algorithm, handled CDR3 identification, clonotype clustering and error correction. A nonparametric unseen species model with Euler transformation was used to estimate a lower bound on total TCR beta diversity. The public sequencing data were trimmed at Q25 with fastp and processed into clonotypes with MiXCR by TCRdb, which kept only in-frame beta chains. CDR3 protein sequences are deduplicated, and each keeps its most common genes and DNA. For this entry, the V and J calls and clone size follow TCRdb and not the study's own pipeline. Present in this sample are hundreds of thousands of distinct CDR3 sequences, roughly a quarter of which were seen just once. The ten largest make up 3% to 4% of the sample.

Overall study results and their limits: Total diversity estimates from one million sequenced T cells were considered lower bounds and underestimates. Donor CMV infection status was unknown, potentially confounding age-related changes in expanded clonotypes. Compared with the aged group, the long-lived group had more naive CD4+ T cells, fewer expanded clones and increased TCR diversity, a pattern suggesting age selection. Since profiling was done on bulk unsorted PBMCs, naive and antigen-experienced compartments could not be conclusively compared. Observed TCR beta diversity per million T cells fell roughly linearly with age, and a significant reduction was already apparent by age roughly 40. The percentage of naive T cells measured by flow cytometry correlated strongly with observed TCR beta diversity.

The data also belong to a second study, concerning T cells of mothers and their children. From that second study: Nine systemically healthy Caucasian individuals served as donors, namely three mothers together with their six children. cDNA synthesis used all of the extracted RNA, with approximately 1.4 ug of RNA in each 15 ul reaction. In the second PCR, the M1S primer introduced both the sample barcodes and 2-4 random nucleotides. Each mother yielded over 8.5 million TCR beta CDR3 reads and each child 2.5 million to 3 million reads. Thymic selection similarly shapes TCR recombination output in related and unrelated pairs, with minor effect from inherited differences. Normalized repertoire overlap was always found to be slightly, but never significantly, higher in related mother-child pairs than in unrelated mother-child pairs. No persistent microchimeric T cell clones were detected, at a sensitivity of around 97 clones per million clonotypes. Deep NGS was used in the study to compare the TCR beta repertoires of mothers and children and to look for features that separate related mother-child pairs from unrelated individuals. Mothers averaged about 40 +/- 4 years of age and children averaged 11 +/- 4 years. After adapter ligation with NEBNext reagents, the libraries were sequenced on Illumina HiSeq 2000 with 100+100 nt paired-end reads. To avoid cross-contamination, the mother libraries and the child libraries were prepared a month apart and sequenced in separate runs. Between 500,000 and 2,000,000 distinct TCR beta clonotypes were identified per donor. Naive TCR beta clonotypes were estimated from low-frequency clonotypes matched to each donor's FACS-determined naive share, without sorting.

The clonotype was recovered from a boy under 10 years old in good health. The rearranged segments are TRBV9 and TRBJ1-1, with the D gene uncertain. Material: blood. CDR3 loop: CASSVAGGPRAEAFF. The nucleotides are TGTGCCAGCAGCGTAGCTGGTGGACCGCGGGCTGAAGCTTTCTTT. Where the CDR3 stops, the reference TRBV9 and TRBJ1-1 genes take over; the full variable domain is DSGVTQTPKHLITATGQRVTLRCSPRSGDLSVYWYQQSLDQGLQFLIQYYNGEERAKGNILERFSAQQFPDLHSELNLSSLELGDSALYFCASSVAGGPRAEAFFGQGTRLTVV.